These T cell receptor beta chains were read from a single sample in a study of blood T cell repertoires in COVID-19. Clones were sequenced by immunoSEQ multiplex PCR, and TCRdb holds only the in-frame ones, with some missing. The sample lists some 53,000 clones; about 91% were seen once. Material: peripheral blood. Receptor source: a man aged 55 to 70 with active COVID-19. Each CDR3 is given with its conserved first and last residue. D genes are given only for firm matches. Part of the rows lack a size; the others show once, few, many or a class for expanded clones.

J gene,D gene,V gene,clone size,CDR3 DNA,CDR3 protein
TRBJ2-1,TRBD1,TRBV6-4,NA,TGTGCCAGCAGCTTATCCGGGACAGGGGATGAGCAGTTCTTC,CASSLSGTGDEQFF
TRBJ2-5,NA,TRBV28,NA,TGTGCCAGCAGTTTATACTCGGAGGACCAGTACTTC,CASSLYSEDQYF
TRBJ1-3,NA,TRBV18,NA,TGTGCCAGCTCACCACCGCCGACAGATACCCACAGCTCTGGAAACACCATATATTTT,CASSPPPTDTHSSGNTIYF
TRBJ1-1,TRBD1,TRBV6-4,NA,TGTGCCAGCAGTGACTCGGGACAGGTTGAAGCTTTCTTT,CASSDSGQVEAFF
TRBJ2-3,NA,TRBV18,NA,TGTGCCAGCTCGGGACTCACAGATACGCAGTATTTT,CASSGLTDTQYF
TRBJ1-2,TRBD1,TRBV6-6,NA,TGTGCCAGCAGCCTCGGGGGGACAGGGGGCGGTGGCTACACCTTC,CASSLGGTGGGGYTF
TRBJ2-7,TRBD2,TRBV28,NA,TGTGCCAGCAGTTTATCGGGGGGAGGGTTTAAGCAGTACTTC,CASSLSGGGFKQYF
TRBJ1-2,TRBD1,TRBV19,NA,TGTGCCAGTCGGCAGCAGGGGGAGTCTAACTATGGCTACACCTTC,CASRQQGESNYGYTF
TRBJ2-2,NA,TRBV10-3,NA,TGTGCCATCAGTGACCGTACAACGAACACCGGGGAGCTGTTTTTT,CAISDRTTNTGELFF
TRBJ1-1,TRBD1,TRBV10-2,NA,TGCGCCAGCAGCCAGACAGGGGGCACTGAAGCTTTCTTT,CASSQTGGTEAFF
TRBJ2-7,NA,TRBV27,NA,TGTGCCAGCAGTTTAAATTCTCTAGCCGTCTACGAGCAGTACTTC,CASSLNSLAVYEQYF
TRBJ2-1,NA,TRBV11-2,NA,TGTGCCAGCAGCTTAGTGGTAGCGGCCTACAATGAGCAGTTCTTC,CASSLVVAAYNEQFF
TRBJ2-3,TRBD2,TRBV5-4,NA,TGTGCCAGCAGCTTAACTAGCGGAAGCACAGATACGCAGTATTTT,CASSLTSGSTDTQYF
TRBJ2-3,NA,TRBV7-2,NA,TGTGCCAGCAGCTTTGAGTGGAGCACAGATACGCAGTATTTT,CASSFEWSTDTQYF
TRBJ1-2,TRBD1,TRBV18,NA,TGTGCCAGCTCACCAATGGACAGGCTCAATCATGGCTACACCTTC,CASSPMDRLNHGYTF
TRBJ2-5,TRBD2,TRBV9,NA,TGTGCCAGCAGTTCATTCCCGGGACTAGCAGAAGAGACCCAGTACTTC,CASSSFPGLAEETQYF
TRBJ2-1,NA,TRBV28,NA,TGTGCCAGCAGTTCTCTTTCGAATGAGCAGTTCTTC,CASSSLSNEQFF
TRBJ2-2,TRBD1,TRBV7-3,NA,TGTGCCAGCAGCGTGACAGGGGCTGAATCCGGGGAGCTGTTTTTT,CASSVTGAESGELFF
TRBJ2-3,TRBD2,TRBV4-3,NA,TGCGCCAGCAGCCGGACCGTAGCGGGAGGAGATACGCAGTATTTT,CASSRTVAGGDTQYF
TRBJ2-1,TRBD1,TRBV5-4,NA,TGTGCCAGCAGCTTAGGACAGGTAAACAATGAGCAGTTCTTC,CASSLGQVNNEQFF
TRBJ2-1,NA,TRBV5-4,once,TGTGCCAGCAGCTTGGATAGCTACAATGAGCAGTTCTTC,CASSLDSYNEQFF
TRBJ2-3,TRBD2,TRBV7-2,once,TGTGCCAGCAGCTTGACTAGCGGGAGGGGGCCTTACACAGATACGCAGTATTTT,CASSLTSGRGPYTDTQYF
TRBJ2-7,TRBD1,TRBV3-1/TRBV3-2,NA,TGTGCCAGCAGCCAACCGGGACAGGGGGCCCACGAGCAGTACTTC,CASSQPGQGAHEQYF
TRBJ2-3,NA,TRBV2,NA,TGTGCCAGCAGTGTTGGGGGGAGCACAGATACGCAGTATTTT,CASSVGGSTDTQYF
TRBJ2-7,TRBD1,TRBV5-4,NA,TGTGCCAGCAGCTTAGACAGGGGGCCCTACGAGCAGTACTTC,CASSLDRGPYEQYF
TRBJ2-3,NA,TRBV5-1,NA,TGCGCCAGCCGACTAGACGGGACGGATACGCAGTATTTT,CASRLDGTDTQYF
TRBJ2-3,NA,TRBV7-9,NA,TGTGCCAGCAGCTTAAGCGGCGGGAGCACAGATACGCAGTATTTT,CASSLSGGSTDTQYF
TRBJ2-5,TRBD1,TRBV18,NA,TGTGCCAGCTCACCACCAGCAGGGGGCAAGACCCAGTACTTC,CASSPPAGGKTQYF
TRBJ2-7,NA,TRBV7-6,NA,TGTGCCAGCAGCTCACCCCGGGACAAACAATACGAGCAGTACTTC,CASSSPRDKQYEQYF
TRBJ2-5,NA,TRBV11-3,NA,TGTGCCAGCAGCTTAGGACAGAGGGAGACCCAGTACTTC,CASSLGQRETQYF
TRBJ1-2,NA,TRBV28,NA,TGTGCCAGCAGTTTGGAGAGGCGAGGCTACACCTTC,CASSLERRGYTF
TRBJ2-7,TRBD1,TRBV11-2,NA,TGTGCCAGCAGCACCCTGGGACAGGGGGCAGAGCAGTACTTC,CASSTLGQGAEQYF
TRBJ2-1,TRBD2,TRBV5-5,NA,TGTGCCAGCAGCTTGGCCGGGAGGGCTCTTTACAATGAGCAGTTCTTC,CASSLAGRALYNEQFF
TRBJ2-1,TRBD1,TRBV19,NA,TGTGCCAGTAGTATTTTATCTTCTGGGGGACAGGGGGCCTACAATGAGCAGTTCTTC,CASSILSSGGQGAYNEQFF
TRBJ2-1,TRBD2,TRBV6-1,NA,TGTGCCAGCAGTGAGGTACTAGCGGGAGGTTACAATGAGCAGTTCTTC,CASSEVLAGGYNEQFF